The clone carrying this T cell receptor (beta chain) was found many times. The junction departs from the called germline gene at one end, perhaps through a read error. TCRdb re-called the RT-PCR reads with MiXCR, one entry per CDR3 protein. The sample holds almost 700,000 distinct CDR3 sequences, about 14% seen once. This receptor was taken from a female donor in good health, serving as a healthy control. Sequencing used memory CD4+ T cells from blood.

The CDR3 sequence is CASSPEGSGYTF. DNA for the CDR3: TGTGCCAGCAGCCCAGAAGGCAGTGGCTACACCTTC. The chain uses TRBV5-1 and TRBJ1-2; no clear D gene. The CDR3 runs to 12 residues. The germline CDR1 and CDR2 sequences are SGHRS and YFSETQ.